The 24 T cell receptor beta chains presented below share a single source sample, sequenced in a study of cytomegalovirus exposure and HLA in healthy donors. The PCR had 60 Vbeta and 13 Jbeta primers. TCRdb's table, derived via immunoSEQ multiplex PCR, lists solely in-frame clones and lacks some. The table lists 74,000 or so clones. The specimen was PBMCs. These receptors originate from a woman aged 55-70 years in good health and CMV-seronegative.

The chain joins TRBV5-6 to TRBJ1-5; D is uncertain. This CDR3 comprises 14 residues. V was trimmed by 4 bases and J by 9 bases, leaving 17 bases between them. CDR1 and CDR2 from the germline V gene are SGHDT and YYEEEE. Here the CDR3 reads CASSLEGLSGPQHF. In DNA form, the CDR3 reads TGTGCCAGCAGCCTAGAGGGTCTCTCGGGGCCCCAGCATTTT.

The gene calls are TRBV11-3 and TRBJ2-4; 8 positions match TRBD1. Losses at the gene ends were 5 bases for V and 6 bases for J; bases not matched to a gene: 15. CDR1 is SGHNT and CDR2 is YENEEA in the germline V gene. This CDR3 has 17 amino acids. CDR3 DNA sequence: TGTGCCAGCAGCCCGCCCTCGACAGGGGCGGTCGGAAACATTCAGTACTTC. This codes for CASSPPSTGAVGNIQYF.

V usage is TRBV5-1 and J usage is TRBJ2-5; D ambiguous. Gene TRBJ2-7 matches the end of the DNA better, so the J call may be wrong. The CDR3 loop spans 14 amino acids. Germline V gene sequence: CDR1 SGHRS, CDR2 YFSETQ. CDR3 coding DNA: TGCGCCAGCAGCTTCTCTGACGGAGCCTACGAGCAGTACTTC. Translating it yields CASSFSDGAYEQYF.

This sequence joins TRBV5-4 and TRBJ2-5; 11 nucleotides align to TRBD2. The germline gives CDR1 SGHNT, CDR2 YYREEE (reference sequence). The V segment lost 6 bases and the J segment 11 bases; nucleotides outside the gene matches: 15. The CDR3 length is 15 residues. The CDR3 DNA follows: TGTGCCAGCACCTCCGGGACTAGCGGCCGTGGGGAGCAGTACTTC. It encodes CASTSGTSGRGEQYF.

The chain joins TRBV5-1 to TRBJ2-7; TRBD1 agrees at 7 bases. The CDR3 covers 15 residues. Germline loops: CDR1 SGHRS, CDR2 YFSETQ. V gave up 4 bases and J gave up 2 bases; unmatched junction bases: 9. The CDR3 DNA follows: TGCGCCAGCAGCCTACGACAGGGACGAGCCTACGAGCAGTACTTC. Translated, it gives CASSLRQGRAYEQYF.

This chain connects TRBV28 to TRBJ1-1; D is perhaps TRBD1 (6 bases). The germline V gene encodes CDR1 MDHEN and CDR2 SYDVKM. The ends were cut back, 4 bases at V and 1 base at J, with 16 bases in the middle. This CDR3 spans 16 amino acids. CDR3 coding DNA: TGTGCCAGCAGTTCCCAGGGGCTTCACCCGAACACTGAAGCTTTCTTT. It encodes CASSSQGLHPNTEAFF.

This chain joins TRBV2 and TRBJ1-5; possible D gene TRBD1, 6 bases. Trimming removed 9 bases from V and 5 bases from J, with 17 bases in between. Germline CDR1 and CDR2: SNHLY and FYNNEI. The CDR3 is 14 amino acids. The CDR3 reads CASVRGAGDQPQHF. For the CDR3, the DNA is TGTGCCAGTGTGAGGGGGGCGGGAGATCAGCCCCAGCATTTT.

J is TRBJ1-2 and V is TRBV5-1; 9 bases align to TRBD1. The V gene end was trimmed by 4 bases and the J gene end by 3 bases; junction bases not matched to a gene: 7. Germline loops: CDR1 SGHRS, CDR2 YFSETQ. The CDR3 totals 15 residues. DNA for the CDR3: TGCGCCAGCAGCCCGGAGACAGGGGGGGACTATGGCTACACCTTC. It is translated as CASSPETGGDYGYTF. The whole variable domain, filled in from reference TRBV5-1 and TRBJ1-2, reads KAGVTQTPRYLIKTRGQQVTLSCSPISGHRSVSWYQQTPGQGLQFLFEYFSETQRNKGNFPGRFSGRQFSNSRSEMNVSTLELGDSALYLCASSPETGGDYGYTFGSGTRLTVV.

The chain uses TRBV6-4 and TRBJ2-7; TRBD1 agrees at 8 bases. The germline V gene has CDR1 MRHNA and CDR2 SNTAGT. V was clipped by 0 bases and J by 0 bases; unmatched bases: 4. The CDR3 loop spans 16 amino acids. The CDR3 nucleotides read TGTGCCAGCAGTGACTCATGGGACAGGAACTCCTACGAGCAGTACTTC. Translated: CASSDSWDRNSYEQYF.

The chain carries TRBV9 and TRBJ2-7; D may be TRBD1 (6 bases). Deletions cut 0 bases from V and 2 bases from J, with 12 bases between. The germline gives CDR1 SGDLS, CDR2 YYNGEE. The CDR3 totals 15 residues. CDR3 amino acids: CASSVGKDSPYEQYF. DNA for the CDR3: TGTGCCAGCAGCGTAGGCAAGGACAGTCCCTACGAGCAGTACTTC.

The CDR3, as DNA: TGTGCCAGCAGCGGCCAGACTAGCGGGAGGGCCTTGGTTAGGGAGACCCAGTACTTC. Translating it yields CASSGQTSGRALVRETQYF. This chain connects TRBV21-1 to TRBJ2-5; TRBD2, the table's D call, lacks a check against the DNA. TRBV21-1 is termed a pseudogene. The length of the CDR3 is 19 residues.

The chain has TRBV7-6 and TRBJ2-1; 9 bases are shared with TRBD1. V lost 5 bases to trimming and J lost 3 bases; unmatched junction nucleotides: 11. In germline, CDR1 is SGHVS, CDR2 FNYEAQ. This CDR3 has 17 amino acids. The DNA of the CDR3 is TGTGCCAGCAGCCCGCAGCCGGGGACAGGGAACTACAATGAGCAGTTCTTC. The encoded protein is CASSPQPGTGNYNEQFF.

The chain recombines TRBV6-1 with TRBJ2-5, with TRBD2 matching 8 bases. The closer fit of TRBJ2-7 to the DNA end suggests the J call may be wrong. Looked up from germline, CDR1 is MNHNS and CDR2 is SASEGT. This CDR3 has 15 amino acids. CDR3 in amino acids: CASSEGGSGKVEQYF. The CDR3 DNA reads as TGTGCCAGCAGTGAAGGCGGTAGCGGGAAGGTCGAGCAGTACTTC.

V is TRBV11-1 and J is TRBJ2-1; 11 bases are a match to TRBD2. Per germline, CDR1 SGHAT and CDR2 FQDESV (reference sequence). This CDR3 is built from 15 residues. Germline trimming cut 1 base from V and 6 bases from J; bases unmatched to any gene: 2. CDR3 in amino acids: CASSLELAGVNEQFF. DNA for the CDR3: TGTGCCAGCAGCTTAGAACTAGCGGGAGTCAATGAGCAGTTCTTC.

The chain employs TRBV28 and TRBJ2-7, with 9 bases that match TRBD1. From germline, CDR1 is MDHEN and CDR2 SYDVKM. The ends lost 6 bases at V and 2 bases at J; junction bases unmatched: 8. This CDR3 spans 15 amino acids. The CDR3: CASRLTGGETYEQYF. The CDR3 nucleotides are TGTGCCAGCAGACTCACAGGGGGCGAAACCTACGAGCAGTACTTC.

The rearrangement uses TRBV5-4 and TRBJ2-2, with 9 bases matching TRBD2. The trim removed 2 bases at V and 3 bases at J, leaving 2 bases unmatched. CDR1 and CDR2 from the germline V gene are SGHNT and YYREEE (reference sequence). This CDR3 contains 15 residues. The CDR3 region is CASSFGGRDTGELFF. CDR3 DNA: TGTGCCAGCAGCTTCGGCGGGAGGGACACCGGGGAGCTGTTTTTT.

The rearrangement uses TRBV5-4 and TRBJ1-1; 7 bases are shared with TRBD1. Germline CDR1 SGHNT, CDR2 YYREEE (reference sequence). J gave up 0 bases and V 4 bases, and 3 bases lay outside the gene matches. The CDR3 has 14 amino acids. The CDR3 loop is CASSATGVNTEAFF. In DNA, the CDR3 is TGTGCCAGCAGCGCAACAGGGGTGAACACTGAAGCTTTCTTT. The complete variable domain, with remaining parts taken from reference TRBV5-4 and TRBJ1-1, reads ETGVTQSPTHLIKTRGQQVTLRCSSQSGHNTVSWYQQALGQGPQFIFQYYREEENGRGNFPPRFSGLQFPNYSSELNVNALELDDSALYLCASSATGVNTEAFFGQGTRLTVV.

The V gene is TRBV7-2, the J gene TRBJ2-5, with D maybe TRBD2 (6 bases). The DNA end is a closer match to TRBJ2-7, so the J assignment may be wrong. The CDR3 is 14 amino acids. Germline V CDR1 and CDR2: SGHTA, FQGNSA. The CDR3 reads CASGYGVRRDEQYF. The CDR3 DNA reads TGTGCCAGCGGATACGGGGTCCGGAGGGACGAGCAGTACTTC.

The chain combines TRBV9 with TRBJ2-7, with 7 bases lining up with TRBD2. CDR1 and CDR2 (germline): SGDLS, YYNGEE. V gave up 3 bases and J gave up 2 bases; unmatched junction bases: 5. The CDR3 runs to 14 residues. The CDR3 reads CASSGRETPYEQYF. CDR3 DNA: TGTGCCAGCAGCGGGCGGGAGACCCCCTACGAGCAGTACTTC.

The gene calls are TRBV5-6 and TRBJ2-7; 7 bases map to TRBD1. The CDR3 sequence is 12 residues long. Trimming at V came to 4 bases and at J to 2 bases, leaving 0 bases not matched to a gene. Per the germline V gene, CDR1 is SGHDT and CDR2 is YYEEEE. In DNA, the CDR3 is TGTGCCAGCAGCGGGACAGCCTACGAGCAGTACTTC. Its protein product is CASSGTAYEQYF.

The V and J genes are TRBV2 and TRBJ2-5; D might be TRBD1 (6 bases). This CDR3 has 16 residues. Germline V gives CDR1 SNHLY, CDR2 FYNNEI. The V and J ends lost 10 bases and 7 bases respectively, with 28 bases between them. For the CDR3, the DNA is TGTGCCACCTTCGACGAGACAGGCCCAGGGGTTGGGACCCAGTACTTC. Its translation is CATFDETGPGVGTQYF.

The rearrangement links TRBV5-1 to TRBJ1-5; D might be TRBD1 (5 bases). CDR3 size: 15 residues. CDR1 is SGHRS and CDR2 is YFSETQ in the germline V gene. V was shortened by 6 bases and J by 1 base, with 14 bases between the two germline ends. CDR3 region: CASTPNGGSNQPQHF. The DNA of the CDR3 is TGCGCCAGCACTCCTAATGGGGGGAGCAATCAGCCCCAGCATTTT.

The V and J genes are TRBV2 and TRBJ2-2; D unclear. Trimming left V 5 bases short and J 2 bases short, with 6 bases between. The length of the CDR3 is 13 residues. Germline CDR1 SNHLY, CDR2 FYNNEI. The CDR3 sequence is CASSIQNTGELFF. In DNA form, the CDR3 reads TGTGCCAGCAGTATACAAAACACCGGGGAGCTGTTTTTT.

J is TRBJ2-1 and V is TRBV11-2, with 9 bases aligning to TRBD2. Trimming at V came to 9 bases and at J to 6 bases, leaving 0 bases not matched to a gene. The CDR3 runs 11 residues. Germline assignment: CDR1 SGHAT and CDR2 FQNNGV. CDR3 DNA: TGTGCCAGTAGCGGGAGCAATGAGCAGTTCTTC. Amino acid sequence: CASSGSNEQFF.